This TCR beta chain was captured in a study of blood T cell repertoires in COVID-19. Overall study: The study drew acute and convalescent COVID-19 samples from the United States, Italy and Spain. The cDNA or gDNA used as material had been derived from T cells, B-cell-depleted T cells, or PBMCs.

Authors' processing steps: Estimation of nucleated cell counts was performed using reference gene primer amplification. TCRdb's copy holds only in-frame clones and misses some; the assay was immunoSEQ multiplex PCR. V and J calls plus clone size are reproduced from that table; the DNA served to infer D and trimming. This table has 150,000 to 200,000 clones, about 89% appearing once. Trimming cost V 4 bases and J 4 bases, with 14 bases left between them. The length of the CDR3 is 14 residues. Per the germline V gene, CDR1 is SGHDT and CDR2 is YYEEEE. This TCR came from a man aged 65 to 85 with acute or convalescent COVID-19. The genes are TRBV5-6 and TRBJ1-1, with D perhaps matching TRBD1 (5 bases). What was sequenced was peripheral blood. The CDR3 sequence is CASSRAGILTEAFF. The CDR3 bases are TGTGCCAGCAGCCGAGCAGGGATTCTCACTGAAGCTTTCTTT.